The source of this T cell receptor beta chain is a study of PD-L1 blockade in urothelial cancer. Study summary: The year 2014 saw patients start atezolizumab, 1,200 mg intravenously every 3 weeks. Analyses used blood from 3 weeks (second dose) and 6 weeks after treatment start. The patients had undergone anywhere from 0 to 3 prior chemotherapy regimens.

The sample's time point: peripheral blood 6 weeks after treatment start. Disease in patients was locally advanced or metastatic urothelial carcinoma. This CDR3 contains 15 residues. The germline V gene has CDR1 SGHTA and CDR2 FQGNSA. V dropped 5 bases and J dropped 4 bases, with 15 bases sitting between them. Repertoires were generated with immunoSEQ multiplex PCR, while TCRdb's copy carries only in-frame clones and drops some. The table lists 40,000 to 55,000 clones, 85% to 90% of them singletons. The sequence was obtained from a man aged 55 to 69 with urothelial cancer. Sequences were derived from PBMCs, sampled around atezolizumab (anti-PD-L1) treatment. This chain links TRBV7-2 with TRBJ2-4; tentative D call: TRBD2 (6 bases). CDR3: CASSPGDWRKNIQYF. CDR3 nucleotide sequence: TGTGCCAGCAGCCCCGGGGACTGGAGGAAAAACATTCAGTACTTC.